Below are 3 T cell receptor beta chains sequenced from a single sample in a study of Ad26.COV2.S vaccination and SARS-CoV-2 variants. Using immunoSEQ multiplex PCR, the repertoire was profiled, and TCRdb retains in-frame clones only, with some absent. The sample records 250,000 or so clones, around 88% being singletons. Treatment given: around 19 received Ad26.COV2.S at low or high dose, single or two shots; roughly five received placebo; per-sample allocation not given. Samples were taken on day 63 after the first vaccine or placebo injection. The input for sequencing was peripheral blood, taken in a trial of Ad26.COV2.S vaccine versus placebo. The receptors shown here come from a person between 18 and 59 years old who received the Ad26.COV2.S COVID-19 vaccine or a placebo.

V is TRBV7-2 and J is TRBJ2-3; the D gene could be TRBD1 or TRBD2 (5 bases each). The V gene's germline CDR1 is SGHTA and CDR2 FQGNSA. The CDR3 totals 16 residues. Trimming shortened V by 2 bases and J by 7 bases, and 19 bases separated the two germline ends. The CDR3 DNA follows: TGTGCCAGCAGCTTAACCCAGGGAATCACTAGGAATACGCAGTATTTT. Amino acid sequence: CASSLTQGITRNTQYF.

V usage is TRBV5-1 and J usage is TRBJ2-2; 7 bases align to TRBD1. Germline loops: CDR1 SGHRS, CDR2 YFSETQ. The trim removed 4 bases at V and 11 bases at J, leaving 14 bases unmatched. This CDR3 comprises 15 residues. The CDR3 nucleotides read TGCGCCAGCAGCGCTAGACAGGGAAGTTACGAAGAGCTGTTTTTT. Encoded protein: CASSARQGSYEELFF.

This chain joins TRBV3-1 (or the pseudogene TRBV3-2) and TRBJ2-1, with 9 positions matching TRBD2. This CDR3 spans 16 amino acids. Trimming took 0 bases from V and 11 from J; bases not matched to a gene: 11. Per the germline V gene, CDR1 is LGHDT and CDR2 is YNNKEL (reference sequence). CDR3 bases: TGTGCCAGCAGCCAAGATCGAGGGGTAGCGGGGGAGAAGCAGTTCTTC. Its translation is CASSQDRGVAGEKQFF.